Below, 9 T cell receptor beta chains from the same sample are listed, as sequenced in a study of Tregs in tolerant kidney transplant recipients. Related graft donors supplied nonmyeloablative bone marrow transplants, and mixed chimerism was transient. Repertoires were generated with immunoSEQ multiplex PCR, while TCRdb's copy carries only in-frame clones and drops some. The sample has about 64,000 clones; more than 75% are singletons. The material was CD4+ T cells from blood (PBMCs), obtained 6 months after the transplant. Every receptor here comes from a human patient who received a combined kidney and bone marrow transplant. Some of the T cells may derive from the graft donor.

V is TRBV19 and J is TRBJ1-5, with 9 positions matching TRBD1. The CDR3 runs to 17 residues. J gave up 5 bases and V 6 bases, and 14 bases lay outside the gene matches. Germline V CDR1 and CDR2: LNHDA, SQIVND (reference sequence). The CDR3 loop reads CASSTNIQGATYQPQHF. CDR3 nucleotides: TGTGCCAGTAGCACTAATATACAGGGGGCGACCTATCAGCCCCAGCATTTT.

The chain recombines TRBV9 with TRBJ2-2; D is uncertain. The CDR3 extends over 16 amino acids. Germline lookup yields CDR1 SGDLS and CDR2 YYNGEE. V shed 4 bases and J shed 0 bases, with 13 bases lying between them. CDR3: CASSLSISANTGELFF. In nucleotides, the CDR3 is TGTGCCAGCAGCCTTTCCATCTCAGCGAACACCGGGGAGCTGTTTTTT.

The CDR3 DNA reads as TGTGCCATCAGTGCTGGGGGGGCCGAGCAGTACTTC. The encoded protein is CAISAGGAEQYF. The chain links TRBV10-3 to TRBJ2-7; tentative D call: TRBD2 (7 bases). Germline CDR1 and CDR2: ENHRY and SYGVKD. The CDR3 is 12 amino acids. The V end lost 4 bases, the J end lost 6 bases, and 10 bases lay between the germline ends.

The chain uses TRBV7-3 and TRBJ2-5; 13 bases map to TRBD2. Germline V gives CDR1 SGHTA, CDR2 FQGTGA. CDR3 length: 15 amino acids. After removal of 5 bases from V and 5 bases from J, the junction contained 5 bases not matched to a gene. In DNA form, the CDR3 reads TGTGCCAGCAGCACTAGCGGGAGGGCCGGGGAGACCCAGTACTTC. This codes for CASSTSGRAGETQYF. Combining the CDR3 with reference TRBV7-3 and TRBJ2-5 gives the whole variable domain GAGVSQTPSNKVTEKGKYVELRCDPISGHTALYWYRQSLGQGPEFLIYFQGTGAADDSGLPNDRFFAVRPEGSVSTLKIQRTERGDSAVYLCASSTSGRAGETQYFGPGTRLLVL.

This chain connects TRBV4-1 to TRBJ1-5; D might be TRBD1 (5 bases). This CDR3 is 15 amino acids long. In germline, CDR1 is MGHRA, CDR2 YSYEKL. V dropped 0 bases and J dropped 3 bases, with 9 bases sitting between them. The CDR3 region is CASSQDRRANQPQHF. The CDR3 DNA reads as TGCGCCAGCAGCCAAGATCGCAGGGCCAATCAGCCCCAGCATTTT.

The J gene is TRBJ1-2, the V gene TRBV15; no reliable D call. Looked up from germline, CDR1 is LNHNV and CDR2 is YYDKDF (reference sequence). This CDR3 region has 13 residues. V shed 1 base and J shed 8 bases, with 11 bases lying between them. CDR3 sequence reads: CATSRGPSGGYTF. CDR3 nucleotide sequence: TGTGCCACCAGCAGAGGACCGTCGGGGGGCTACACCTTC.

On this clone itself: The same CDR3 is also encoded by other DNA sequences in this sample. This chain joins TRBV4-2 and TRBJ1-6; tentatively, D is TRBD1 (6 bases). Germline CDR1 and CDR2: LGHNA and YNFKEQ. The V end lost 0 bases, the J end lost 7 bases, and 13 bases lay between the germline ends. The CDR3 loop spans 16 amino acids. CDR3 sequence (DNA): TGTGCCAGCAGCCAAGAAGCTGGGACAAAAAATTCACCCCTCCACTTT. Translation gives CASSQEAGTKNSPLHF.

The DNA of the CDR3 is TGTGCCAGCTCACTTCAGGGGGCTACTGGGGCCAACGTCCTGACTTTC. Residues: CASSLQGATGANVLTF. This chain joins TRBV18 and TRBJ2-6; TRBD1 matches at 8 bases. The junction had 4 bases not matched to a gene; V was cut back by 4 bases and J by 2 bases. The CDR3 spans 16 residues. The germline V gene has CDR1 KGHSH and CDR2 LQKENI.

The chain couples TRBV5-6 to TRBJ2-3; 9 bases fit TRBD2. V was clipped by 4 bases and J by 3 bases; unmatched bases: 6. The CDR3 runs 15 residues. From germline, CDR1 is SGHDT and CDR2 YYEEEE. The CDR3: CASSQGLAGTDTQYF. As DNA, the CDR3 is TGTGCCAGCAGCCAGGGACTAGCCGGGACAGATACGCAGTATTTT.